Listed below are T cell receptor beta chains from one sample, sequenced in a study of metastatic and nonmetastatic thyroid tumors. TCRdb ran MiXCR on the PCR reads. The sample includes over 50,000 clones, 25% to 35% seen only once; the top ten take roughly 15%. Sequencing used blood. The origin of the receptors is a female donor with papillary thyroid cancer or a benign thyroid nodule (not recorded which). Some clones in this sample may be carry-over from other donors' samples. CDR3s leave out the opening cysteine and the closing phenylalanine or tryptophan. Fields, in order: V gene, CDR3 protein.

V gene: TRBV5-1; CDR3 protein: ASSLAIAGATGELF
V gene: TRBV10-3; CDR3 protein: AISAGLPTDTQY
V gene: TRBV3-1; CDR3 protein: ASSQGNLRGAYEQY
V gene: TRBV11-3; CDR3 protein: ASSPGEISEQY
V gene: TRBV11-2; CDR3 protein: ASSLARTSEQY
V gene: TRBV6-5; CDR3 protein: ASSYGRLAGSTGELF
V gene: TRBV12-3/TRBV12-4; CDR3 protein: ASSLSANTGELF
V gene: TRBV6-1; CDR3 protein: ASRPRMGQSSYNEQF
V gene: TRBV11-1; CDR3 protein: ASSLGLAGVETQY
V gene: TRBV2; CDR3 protein: ASSGSASNQPQH
V gene: TRBV19; CDR3 protein: ASSSGTGTGGEAGGYT
V gene: TRBV6-1; CDR3 protein: ASSDQDRALGTQY
V gene: TRBV24-1; CDR3 protein: ATSEPGSGEAF
V gene: TRBV20-1; CDR3 protein: SARDGSSGTGLSEQY
V gene: TRBV27; CDR3 protein: ASSSTTSGLGTQY
V gene: TRBV5-4; CDR3 protein: ASSWPLEETQY
V gene: TRBV30; CDR3 protein: AWSNRQGSFH
V gene: TRBV27; CDR3 protein: ASRAGTGAGGTEAF
V gene: TRBV19; CDR3 protein: ASSIDGWVNGYT
V gene: TRBV12-5; CDR3 protein: ASGWDSPLH
V gene: TRBV19; CDR3 protein: ASSIGENSPLH
V gene: TRBV12-3/TRBV12-4; CDR3 protein: ASSLGSKNEQF
V gene: TRBV9; CDR3 protein: ASSVRGLAGVPGELF
V gene: TRBV20-1; CDR3 protein: SALQWDTLYEQY
V gene: TRBV4-1; CDR3 protein: ASSQGTWGQPQH